The 19 T cell receptor beta chains presented below share a single source sample, sequenced in a study of T cells expressing NK-cell markers. No DNA is given; TCRdb re-called the 5' RACE reads and lists each CDR3 protein once. Its clone listing holds roughly 450,000 distinct CDR3 sequences. Input material: blood T cells: a sorted CD56 or NKG2C T cell subset, CD4+ or CD8+ T cells, or bulk PBMC T cells (not recorded which). Receptors were obtained from a woman between 50 and 59 years old in good health.

This chain uses TRBV5-1 with TRBJ2-5; checking the TCRdb D call of TRBD2 is not possible without DNA. CDR3 length: 14 residues. CDR1 and CDR2 (germline): SGHRS, YFSETQ. The chain's CDR3 is CASSLVASGKTQYF.

The V and J genes are TRBV6-6 and TRBJ2-1. Germline-derived CDR1 and CDR2 are MNHNY and SVGAGI (reference sequence). The CDR3 contains 15 residues. CDR3: CASRSALELGNEQFF.

This chain uses TRBV7-9 with TRBJ2-1; TCRdb designates TRBD2, a call that cannot be tested without DNA. The length of the CDR3 is 17 residues. Germline CDR1 SEHNR, CDR2 FQNEAQ (reference sequence). CDR3 region: CASSPPLAGGVGNEQFF.

The chain joins TRBV27 to TRBJ1-6; there is no DNA to check the TCRdb D call of TRBD1. The length of the CDR3 is 13 residues. The germline V gene encodes CDR1 MNHEY and CDR2 SMNVEV (reference sequence). The CDR3 sequence is CASSSPFGSPLYF.

V usage is TRBV29-1 and J usage is TRBJ1-1; TCRdb designates TRBD1, a call that cannot be tested without DNA. Germline-derived CDR1 and CDR2 are SQVTM and ANQGSEA. The CDR3 is 13 residues long. CDR3 residues: CSGGTGQVTEAFF.

The chain combines TRBV29-1 with TRBJ2-1; TCRdb names TRBD2, which stays unverified in the absence of DNA. CDR3 length: 15 amino acids. Germline CDR1 is SQVTM and CDR2 is ANQGSEA. The CDR3 region is CSVGGRSSSYNEQFF.

The chain employs TRBV29-1 and TRBJ2-7; the D gene TCRdb calls, TRBD1, cannot be checked with no DNA. The CDR3 is 13 residues long. Germline V gives CDR1 SQVTM, CDR2 ANQGSEA. The CDR3 sequence: CSVQDRVGYEQYF.

The CDR3 is CASSDTGGGMVGYTF. The chain carries TRBV2 and TRBJ1-2. This CDR3 comprises 15 residues. Germline CDR1 reads SNHLY; CDR2 reads FYNNEI.

V usage is TRBV5-1 and J usage is TRBJ2-6; absent DNA, TCRdb's TRBD2 call cannot be checked. The CDR3 length is 15 residues. Germline V gives CDR1 SGHRS, CDR2 YFSETQ. The CDR3 sequence: CASKLGESGANVLTF. The whole variable domain, filled in from reference TRBV5-1 and TRBJ2-6, reads KAGVTQTPRYLIKTRGQQVTLSCSPISGHRSVSWYQQTPGQGLQFLFEYFSETQRNKGNFPGRFSGRQFSNSRSEMNVSTLELGDSALYLCASKLGESGANVLTFGAGSRLTVL.

The rearrangement uses TRBV20-1 and TRBJ2-2; TCRdb indicates TRBD1, and absent DNA this call remains unverified. Germline V gene data show CDR1 as DFQATT and CDR2 as SNEGSKA (reference sequence). This CDR3 is built from 15 residues. The CDR3 is CSATRDRRNTGELFF.

The chain links TRBV5-1 to TRBJ1-1; absent DNA, TCRdb's TRBD1 call cannot be checked. CDR1 is SGHRS and CDR2 is YFSETQ in the germline V gene. This CDR3 is built from 14 residues. CDR3 protein: CASTPQGVNTEAFF.

The chain carries TRBV14 and TRBJ2-1. Germline V gene data show CDR1 as SGHDN and CDR2 as FVKESK. This CDR3 comprises 11 residues. CDR3 loop: CASSQRPLQFF.

The V and J genes are TRBV11-2 and TRBJ1-1; checking the TCRdb D call of TRBD1 is not possible without DNA. CDR1 is SGHAT and CDR2 is FQNNGV in the germline V gene. The CDR3 consists of 15 residues. The CDR3 loop is CASSEEGGWNTEAFF.

This sequence joins TRBV5-1 and TRBJ1-1; no DNA is available, so the TRBD1 call from TCRdb remains unchecked. Germline loops: CDR1 SGHRS, CDR2 YFSETQ. CDR3 size: 15 residues. This chain's CDR3 is CASSLGWGLYTEAFF.

V usage is TRBV28 and J usage is TRBJ1-1. CDR3 size: 13 residues. The germline V gene encodes CDR1 MDHEN and CDR2 SYDVKM. The CDR3 loop reads CASSEGSRTEAFF. Full variable domain (missing parts from reference TRBV28 and TRBJ1-1): DVKVTQSSRYLVKRTGEKVFLECVQDMDHENMFWYRQDPGLGLRLIYFSYDVKMKEKGDIPEGYSVSREKKERFSLILESASTNQTSMYLCASSEGSRTEAFFGQGTRLTVV.

The chain combines TRBV5-5 with TRBJ1-1. Germline V gives CDR1 SGHKS, CDR2 YYEKEE (reference sequence). This CDR3 comprises 14 residues. The CDR3 loop is CASTGSVANTEAFF.

This rearrangement joins TRBV19 to TRBJ2-1; TCRdb's D gene call, TRBD2, goes unchecked for lack of DNA. There are 13 residues in the CDR3. Per germline, CDR1 LNHDA and CDR2 SQIVND (reference sequence). The CDR3 loop reads CATREGGQHEQFF.

This rearrangement joins TRBV9 to TRBJ2-1. This CDR3 spans 14 amino acids. Germline V lookup: CDR1 SGDLS, CDR2 YYNGEE. CDR3 amino acids: CASSVGNTEREQFF. Variable domain in full (rest from reference TRBV9 and TRBJ2-1): DSGVTQTPKHLITATGQRVTLRCSPRSGDLSVYWYQQSLDQGLQFLIQYYNGEERAKGNILERFSAQQFPDLHSELNLSSLELGDSALYFCASSVGNTEREQFFGPGTRLTVL.

The chain links TRBV3-1 to TRBJ2-1; the TRBD1 assignment by TCRdb is unverifiable without DNA. CDR3 length: 13 amino acids. Germline V gene data show CDR1 as LGHDT and CDR2 as YNNKEL (reference sequence). The CDR3 sequence is CASSPGRGSEQFF.